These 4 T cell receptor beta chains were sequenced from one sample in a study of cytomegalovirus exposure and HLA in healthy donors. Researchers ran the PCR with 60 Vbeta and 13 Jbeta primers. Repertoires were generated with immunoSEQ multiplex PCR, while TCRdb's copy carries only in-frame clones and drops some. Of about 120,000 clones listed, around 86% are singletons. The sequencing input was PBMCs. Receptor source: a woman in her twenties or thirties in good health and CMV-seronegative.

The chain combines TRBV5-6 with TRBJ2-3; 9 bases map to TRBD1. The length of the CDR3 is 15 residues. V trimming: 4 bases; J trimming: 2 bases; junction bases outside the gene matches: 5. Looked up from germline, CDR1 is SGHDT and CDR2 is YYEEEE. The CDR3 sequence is CASSPRTGVTDTQYF. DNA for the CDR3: TGTGCCAGCAGCCCCCGGACAGGGGTCACAGATACGCAGTATTTT.

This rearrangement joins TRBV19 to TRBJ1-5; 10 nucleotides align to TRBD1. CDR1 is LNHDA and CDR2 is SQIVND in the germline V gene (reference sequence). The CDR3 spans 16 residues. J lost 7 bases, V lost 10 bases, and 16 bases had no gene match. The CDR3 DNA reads TGTGCCACCTCCTCCCTTGACAGGGGGCTAGGACAGCCCCAGCATTTT. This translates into CATSSLDRGLGQPQHF.

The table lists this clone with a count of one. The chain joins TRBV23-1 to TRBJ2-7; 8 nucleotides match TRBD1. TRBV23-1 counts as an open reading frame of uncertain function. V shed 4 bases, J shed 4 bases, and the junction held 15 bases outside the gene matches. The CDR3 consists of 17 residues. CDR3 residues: CASSRLHRQGCWYEQYF. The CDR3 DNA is TGCGCCAGCAGTCGGCTTCACCGACAGGGGTGTTGGTACGAGCAGTACTTC.

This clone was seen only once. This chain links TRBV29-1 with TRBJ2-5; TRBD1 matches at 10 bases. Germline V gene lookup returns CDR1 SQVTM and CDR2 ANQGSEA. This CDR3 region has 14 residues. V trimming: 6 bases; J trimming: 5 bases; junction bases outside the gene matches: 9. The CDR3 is CSVVTGGVGETQYF. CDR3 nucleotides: TGCAGCGTAGTGACAGGGGGCGTGGGGGAGACCCAGTACTTC.